This TCR beta chain was identified in a study of blood T cell repertoires in COVID-19. Study-wide context: Researchers got acute and convalescent COVID-19 samples from the United States, Italy and Spain.

Original handling: Quantification of nucleated cells was approximated via reference gene primer amplification. The assay was immunoSEQ multiplex PCR, and TCRdb's table has in-frame clones only and misses some. V and J calls and clone size come straight from that table; D and trimming were deduced from the DNA. The sample yields 300,000 to 400,000 clones, about 91% seen once. Patients at the Seattle site were enrolled during active infection and followed longitudinally. Per germline, CDR1 SGHTS and CDR2 YDEGEE. The trim removed 2 bases at V and 5 bases at J, leaving 6 bases unmatched. The CDR3 contains 14 residues.

The sequenced sample was peripheral blood. This TCR came from a man younger than 45 with COVID-19, enrolled during active disease. This chain joins TRBV5-8 and TRBJ2-5, with 7 bases identical to TRBD1. For the CDR3, the DNA is TGTGCCAGCAGCTTCCGAGGGGGCGGGGAGACCCAGTACTTC. Protein product: CASSFRGGGETQYF.